This is a list of T cell receptor beta chains from one sample in a study of blood T cell repertoires in COVID-19. Assay: immunoSEQ multiplex PCR; the TCRdb copy retains only in-frame clones and omits some. The table shows about 110,000 clones, with 88% occurring only once. The sequenced material came from peripheral blood. The receptors come from a human donor in a cohort sampled during active COVID-19. CDR3s include the opening cysteine and the closing phenylalanine or tryptophan. Each record gives: D gene, J gene, clone size, V gene, CDR3 DNA, CDR3 protein. The D gene is left open where the match is weak. Clone size, where shown, is once, few, many, or a class for clones that have expanded.

D gene: TRBD2
J gene: TRBJ2-7
clone size: -
V gene: TRBV6-5
CDR3 DNA: TGTGCCAGCAGGCTCCAGTCGGGGGGAACCTACGAGCAGTACTTC
CDR3 protein: CASRLQSGGTYEQYF

D gene: TRBD2
J gene: TRBJ2-2
clone size: -
V gene: TRBV10-3
CDR3 DNA: TGTGCCATCAGTGTTCGGGGGGGGCCCGGGGAGCTGTTTTTT
CDR3 protein: CAISVRGGPGELFF

D gene: -
J gene: TRBJ2-5
clone size: -
V gene: TRBV11-3
CDR3 DNA: TGTGCCAGCAGCTCGAGGGACACCCAAGAGACCCAGTACTTC
CDR3 protein: CASSSRDTQETQYF

D gene: TRBD2
J gene: TRBJ2-1
clone size: -
V gene: TRBV11-1
CDR3 DNA: TGTGCCAGCAGCCGTACTAGCGGGGGGACCAATGAGCAGTTCTTC
CDR3 protein: CASSRTSGGTNEQFF

D gene: -
J gene: TRBJ2-5
clone size: -
V gene: TRBV10-1
CDR3 DNA: TGCGCCAGCAGTGAGTCGGGGCAGTCAAAGGGGACCCAGTACTTC
CDR3 protein: CASSESGQSKGTQYF

D gene: -
J gene: TRBJ2-1
clone size: -
V gene: TRBV25-1
CDR3 DNA: TGTGCCAGCAGTGGTCTTAATGAGCAGTTCTTC
CDR3 protein: CASSGLNEQFF

D gene: -
J gene: TRBJ1-4
clone size: -
V gene: TRBV27
CDR3 DNA: TGTGCCAGCAGTCGCAGGGCAACTAATGAAAAACTGTTTTTT
CDR3 protein: CASSRRATNEKLFF

D gene: -
J gene: TRBJ1-1
clone size: -
V gene: TRBV12-3/TRBV12-4
CDR3 DNA: TGTGCCAGCAGTTTGACTCCCGCCACTGAAGCTTTCTTT
CDR3 protein: CASSLTPATEAFF

D gene: -
J gene: TRBJ2-5
clone size: -
V gene: TRBV27
CDR3 DNA: TGTGCCAGCAGTTTATGGACATCCGGGACTTTGGAGACCCAGTACTTC
CDR3 protein: CASSLWTSGTLETQYF

D gene: -
J gene: TRBJ1-3
clone size: -
V gene: TRBV7-9
CDR3 DNA: TGTGCCAGCAGCTCCCCAGGGAGAAACACCATATATTTT
CDR3 protein: CASSSPGRNTIYF

D gene: -
J gene: TRBJ1-1
clone size: -
V gene: TRBV20-1
CDR3 DNA: TGCAGTGCTAGTCCCGGGAACACTGAAGCTTTCTTT
CDR3 protein: CSASPGNTEAFF

D gene: TRBD2
J gene: TRBJ2-3
clone size: once
V gene: TRBV5-4
CDR3 DNA: TGTGCCTTCACTATAAAGGGAGGGACCAGCACAGATACGCAGTATTTT
CDR3 protein: CAFTIKGGTSTDTQYF

D gene: TRBD2
J gene: TRBJ2-3
clone size: -
V gene: TRBV3-1/TRBV3-2
CDR3 DNA: TGTGCCAGCAGCCAAGGAGTCCGGGGGGGAACAGATACGCAGTATTTT
CDR3 protein: CASSQGVRGGTDTQYF

D gene: TRBD1
J gene: TRBJ2-5
clone size: -
V gene: TRBV19
CDR3 DNA: TGTGCCAGTAGGAGACAGGGAGAGACCCAGTACTTC
CDR3 protein: CASRRQGETQYF

D gene: TRBD2
J gene: TRBJ2-1
clone size: -
V gene: TRBV5-5
CDR3 DNA: TGTGCCAGCAGCTTGGCGGGACTAGCGGGGGGACCTGAGCAGTTCTTC
CDR3 protein: CASSLAGLAGGPEQFF

D gene: TRBD1
J gene: TRBJ2-3
clone size: -
V gene: TRBV7-9
CDR3 DNA: TGTGCCAGCAACGGAGGTAGGGACAGGGTCACAGATACGCAGTATTTT
CDR3 protein: CASNGGRDRVTDTQYF

D gene: TRBD1
J gene: TRBJ1-6
clone size: few
V gene: TRBV11-2
CDR3 DNA: TGTGCCAGCAGCTTAGTTTCAGGGGGCAATTCACCCCTCCACTTT
CDR3 protein: CASSLVSGGNSPLHF

D gene: -
J gene: TRBJ2-1
clone size: few
V gene: TRBV19
CDR3 DNA: TGTGCCAGTAGTATTAAACAGTCTGTCTATGAGCAGTTCTTC
CDR3 protein: CASSIKQSVYEQFF

D gene: TRBD2
J gene: TRBJ2-1
clone size: -
V gene: TRBV11-2
CDR3 DNA: TGTGCCAGCAGCTTGGGCCTAGCGGGGGTAAGCTCCTACAATGAGCAGTTCTTC
CDR3 protein: CASSLGLAGVSSYNEQFF

D gene: -
J gene: TRBJ2-7
clone size: -
V gene: TRBV1
CDR3 DNA: TGCACCAGCAGCCAAGAGGGGGACAGGGGTCCGTACGAGCAGTACTTC
CDR3 protein: CTSSQEGDRGPYEQYF

D gene: -
J gene: TRBJ2-6
clone size: -
V gene: TRBV5-1
CDR3 DNA: TGCGCCAGCAGCTTGGCCAGGGCATCCCCCGGGGCCAACGTCCTGACTTTC
CDR3 protein: CASSLARASPGANVLTF

D gene: -
J gene: TRBJ2-3
clone size: -
V gene: TRBV2
CDR3 DNA: TGTGCCAGCAGGAACGACAGGAATAGGAATACGCAGTATTTT
CDR3 protein: CASRNDRNRNTQYF

D gene: -
J gene: TRBJ1-2
clone size: -
V gene: TRBV29-1
CDR3 DNA: TGCAGCATCGAGACAGATACTAACTATGGCTACACCTTC
CDR3 protein: CSIETDTNYGYTF

D gene: -
J gene: TRBJ1-5
clone size: -
V gene: TRBV18
CDR3 DNA: TGTGCCAGCTCAGCACTACCGGGGGGCAGGAGCAATCAGCCCCAGCATTTT
CDR3 protein: CASSALPGGRSNQPQHF

D gene: -
J gene: TRBJ1-5
clone size: few
V gene: TRBV19
CDR3 DNA: TGTGCCAGTAGTATCACCCCCCGAGGGCTCAATCAGCCCCAGCATTTT
CDR3 protein: CASSITPRGLNQPQHF

D gene: -
J gene: TRBJ2-2
clone size: few
V gene: TRBV7-9
CDR3 DNA: TGTGCCAGCAGCCAGGAATGGGAGGCCGGGGAGCTGTTTTTT
CDR3 protein: CASSQEWEAGELFF

D gene: TRBD1
J gene: TRBJ2-1
clone size: -
V gene: TRBV5-1
CDR3 DNA: TGCGCCAGCAGCCACCGGGACAGGGGGCCTATGAATGAGCAGTTCTTC
CDR3 protein: CASSHRDRGPMNEQFF

D gene: TRBD2
J gene: TRBJ2-7
clone size: -
V gene: TRBV12-3/TRBV12-4
CDR3 DNA: TGTGCCAGCAGCCCACTAGCGTCCAACGAGCAGTACTTC
CDR3 protein: CASSPLASNEQYF

D gene: -
J gene: TRBJ2-5
clone size: -
V gene: TRBV21-1
CDR3 DNA: TGTGCCAGCAGCAAAAGCGCACACAGGGTCGCAGAGACCCAGTACTTC
CDR3 protein: CASSKSAHRVAETQYF

D gene: TRBD1
J gene: TRBJ2-2
clone size: -
V gene: TRBV30
CDR3 DNA: TGTGCCTGGACTCGGGACAGGGCGAACACCGGGGAGCTGTTTTTT
CDR3 protein: CAWTRDRANTGELFF

D gene: TRBD1
J gene: TRBJ2-7
clone size: -
V gene: TRBV28
CDR3 DNA: TGTGCCAGCAGTTTCCTTCTCTCGGACAGGGTCTCCTACGAGCAGTACTTC
CDR3 protein: CASSFLLSDRVSYEQYF

D gene: TRBD1
J gene: TRBJ1-1
clone size: once
V gene: TRBV19
CDR3 DNA: TGTGCCACCCCGGACAGGGGAGGGGGAGCTTTCTTT
CDR3 protein: CATPDRGGGAFF

D gene: -
J gene: TRBJ1-4
clone size: -
V gene: TRBV2
CDR3 DNA: TGTGCCAGCAAATGGGGAGGGAACACGGAAAAACTGTTTTTT
CDR3 protein: CASKWGGNTEKLFF

D gene: -
J gene: TRBJ2-7
clone size: -
V gene: TRBV6-2/TRBV6-3
CDR3 DNA: TGTGCCAGCAGTCAAGGTGTCGGGACTGCTACCTACGAGCAGTACTTC
CDR3 protein: CASSQGVGTATYEQYF

D gene: TRBD2
J gene: TRBJ2-1
clone size: once
V gene: TRBV2
CDR3 DNA: TGTGCCAGCAGTGACGCAGCGGGGGGGCCCTACAATGAGCAGTTCTTC
CDR3 protein: CASSDAAGGPYNEQFF